This T cell receptor (beta chain) came from a study of blood T cell repertoires in COVID-19. Study at large: Some COVID-19 samples were acute and others convalescent; all came from the United States, Italy and Spain.

The CDR3 extends over 13 amino acids. Per the germline V gene, CDR1 is GTSNPN and CDR2 is SVGIG (reference sequence). Trimming took off 4 bases at V and 4 bases at J, with 11 bases between the two ends. Authors' analysis steps: Estimates of nucleated cell counts were drawn from the amplification of reference gene primers. The data were produced by immunoSEQ multiplex PCR, yet TCRdb's version contains in-frame clones alone and is incomplete. V and J calls and clone size are as listed in that table; D and trimming were resolved from the DNA. The sample yields roughly 300,000 clones, 91% seen once. The Seattle site enrolled patients during active infection and followed them longitudinally.

Sequencing used peripheral blood. The source of this sequence is a woman aged 25 to 39 with COVID-19, enrolled during active disease. The rearrangement links TRBV30 to TRBJ1-5; a weak D match, TRBD1 (6 bases). Here the CDR3 reads CAWNRQENQPQHF. CDR3 DNA: TGTGCCTGGAACCGACAGGAGAATCAGCCCCAGCATTTT.